A single sample gave rise to the 29 T cell receptor beta chains below, sequenced in a study of T cell responses to AZD1222 COVID-19 vaccine. TCRdb keeps only in-frame clones here, not all; method: immunoSEQ multiplex PCR. The sample lists roughly 170,000 clones, 70% to 90% occurring once. Sample: peripheral blood, taken on day 0 of AZD1222 vaccination. The receptors originated from an adult in good health.

V is TRBV18 and J is TRBJ1-3; a weak D match, TRBD1 (6 bases). This CDR3 region has 16 residues. Germline CDR1 and CDR2: KGHSH and LQKENI. V dropped 6 bases and J dropped 5 bases, with 20 bases sitting between them. Here the CDR3 reads CASSSQQGLPRNTIYF. As DNA, the CDR3 is TGTGCCAGCTCTTCCCAACAGGGTCTGCCTAGAAACACCATATATTTT.

The chain recombines TRBV10-3 with TRBJ2-7, with D possibly being TRBD2 (5 bases). V was trimmed by 4 bases and J by 2 bases, leaving 12 bases between them. CDR1 is ENHRY and CDR2 is SYGVKD in the germline V gene. The CDR3 is 14 amino acids. For the CDR3, the DNA is TGTGCCATCAGTGCGGCTAGCCTAACCTACGAGCAGTACTTC. This sequence encodes CAISAASLTYEQYF.

Worth noting for this clone: An end of the junction differs from the germline gene, which may be a read error. V gene TRBV19 combines with J gene TRBJ2-6; tentative D call: TRBD2 (6 bases). CDR1 and CDR2 from the germline V gene are LNHDA and SQIVND (reference sequence). The CDR3 totals 14 residues. CDR3 loop: CASSWGDGTNVLTF. CDR3 bases: TGTGCCAGTAGTTGGGGGGATGGGACCAACGTCCTGACTTTC.

To note about this clone: The sample has other DNA sequences that encode this CDR3 too. The genes are TRBV2 and TRBJ1-5, with D tentatively TRBD1 (5 bases). Trimming removed 8 bases from V and 4 bases from J, with 15 bases in between. The CDR3 covers 14 residues. Germline V CDR1 and CDR2: SNHLY, FYNNEI. This CDR3 is CASSGQGGNQPQHF. CDR3 in DNA: TGTGCCAGCTCGGGGCAGGGTGGAAATCAGCCCCAGCATTTT. Supplemented by reference TRBV2 and TRBJ1-5, the full variable domain reads EPEVTQTPSHQVTQMGQEVILRCVPISNHLYFYWYRQILGQKVEFLVSFYNNEISEKSEIFDDQFSVERPDGSNFTLKIRSTKLEDSAMYFCASSGQGGNQPQHFGDGTRLSIL.

The chain joins TRBV9 to TRBJ2-5; the match to TRBD1 covers 10 bases. V lost 2 bases, J lost 8 bases, and 12 bases stayed unmatched. The germline V gene encodes CDR1 SGDLS and CDR2 YYNGEE. The CDR3 is made up of 16 amino acids. The CDR3 DNA sequence: TGTGCCAGCAGCGTCGTCACCGGGACAGGGGAAGGAACCCAGTACTTC. Translated, it gives CASSVVTGTGEGTQYF. Drawing the rest from reference TRBV9 and TRBJ2-5, the complete variable domain is DSGVTQTPKHLITATGQRVTLRCSPRSGDLSVYWYQQSLDQGLQFLIQYYNGEERAKGNILERFSAQQFPDLHSELNLSSLELGDSALYFCASSVVTGTGEGTQYFGPGTRLLVL.

The J gene is TRBJ1-2, the V gene TRBV28; no firm D call. V was shortened by 5 bases and J by 5 bases, with 15 bases between the two germline ends. Germline CDR1 is MDHEN and CDR2 is SYDVKM. The CDR3 runs 14 residues. Here the CDR3 reads CASSPGTEDYGYTF. As DNA, the CDR3 is TGTGCCAGCAGTCCCGGAACCGAGGATTATGGCTACACCTTC.

This chain joins TRBV5-4 and TRBJ2-1, with TRBD2 identical over 8 bases. Germline CDR1 reads SGHNT; CDR2 reads YYREEE (reference sequence). The CDR3 consists of 15 residues. Trimming removed 3 bases from V and 6 bases from J; junction bases left unmatched: 8. The CDR3 region is CASSWKRESVNEQFF. CDR3 DNA: TGTGCCAGCAGCTGGAAGCGGGAGTCCGTCAATGAGCAGTTCTTC.

The CDR3 region has the DNA TGTGCCAGCAGTTACGTCGACAGGGGATCGGGTCAGCCCCAGCATTTT. This translates into CASSYVDRGSGQPQHF. The genes are TRBV6-6 and TRBJ1-5; 8 nucleotides line up with TRBD1. The CDR3 contains 16 residues. V trimming: 2 bases; J trimming: 6 bases; junction bases outside the gene matches: 9. Germline CDR1 and CDR2: MNHNY and SVGAGI (reference sequence).

Only a few counts were recorded for this clone. V and J are TRBV9 and TRBJ2-3; tentative D call: TRBD2 (6 bases). The CDR3 is made up of 16 amino acids. Trimming stripped 4 bases from V and 0 bases from J, with 15 bases between. The germline CDR1 and CDR2 sequences are SGDLS and YYNGEE. CDR3 sequence: CASSLLSSGSTDTQYF. CDR3 nucleotides: TGTGCCAGCAGCCTTCTGAGTAGCGGAAGCACAGATACGCAGTATTTT. Complete variable domain (other parts from reference TRBV9 and TRBJ2-3): DSGVTQTPKHLITATGQRVTLRCSPRSGDLSVYWYQQSLDQGLQFLIQYYNGEERAKGNILERFSAQQFPDLHSELNLSSLELGDSALYFCASSLLSSGSTDTQYFGPGTRLTVL.

This chain links TRBV9 with TRBJ1-1; D remains unclear. The CDR3 contains 16 residues. V lost 0 bases to trimming and J lost 4 bases, with 16 bases between them. Germline loops: CDR1 SGDLS, CDR2 YYNGEE. The CDR3 reads CASSVDDDGVFTEAFF. In DNA form, the CDR3 reads TGTGCCAGCAGCGTAGACGACGATGGGGTTTTCACTGAAGCTTTCTTT.

This chain joins TRBV27 and TRBJ2-1, with unresolved D. V was cut by 3 bases and J by 0 bases, with 18 bases left in between. The CDR3 is 18 residues long. Per germline, CDR1 MNHEY and CDR2 SMNVEV (reference sequence). The CDR3 coding sequence is TGTGCCAGCAGTTTCGGGTTAGGACGGGTGAGCTCCTACAATGAGCAGTTCTTC. Translation gives CASSFGLGRVSSYNEQFF.

The V call is TRBV19, the J call TRBJ1-5, with TRBD1 as a possible D gene (6 bases). The V end was cut by 7 bases, the J end by 6 bases, with 16 bases between. Germline V gene data show CDR1 as LNHDA and CDR2 as SQIVND (reference sequence). The CDR3 contains 14 residues. This CDR3 reads CASTVGGGGQPQHF. CDR3 nucleotides: TGTGCCAGTACCGTAGGGGGTGGCGGTCAGCCCCAGCATTTT.

J is TRBJ2-1 and V is TRBV6-2 or TRBV6-3, with 8 nucleotides matching TRBD2. V was clipped by 4 bases and J by 8 bases; unmatched bases: 10. The germline V gene has CDR1 MNHEY and CDR2 SVGEGT. This CDR3 contains 15 residues. CDR3 sequence: CASSFGGAFIDEQFF. In DNA form, the CDR3 reads TGTGCCAGCAGTTTCGGGGGGGCATTTATCGATGAGCAGTTCTTC.

The chain has TRBV2 and TRBJ2-2; 8 bases agree with TRBD1. Per germline, CDR1 SNHLY and CDR2 FYNNEI. V gave up 3 bases and J gave up 7 bases; unmatched junction bases: 4. The CDR3 length is 14 residues. This CDR3 reads CASSDQGAIGELFF. The DNA of the CDR3 is TGTGCCAGCAGTGACCAGGGGGCGATCGGGGAGCTGTTTTTT. The variable domain in full, with the rest retrieved from reference TRBV2 and TRBJ2-2, is EPEVTQTPSHQVTQMGQEVILRCVPISNHLYFYWYRQILGQKVEFLVSFYNNEISEKSEIFDDQFSVERPDGSNFTLKIRSTKLEDSAMYFCASSDQGAIGELFFGEGSRLTVL.

The chain employs TRBV12-3 or TRBV12-4 and TRBJ1-5, with D hard to call. V lost 4 bases, J lost 3 bases, and 7 bases lay in between. CDR3 length: 13 amino acids. The CDR3 loop is CASSSGLNQPQHF. The CDR3, as DNA: TGTGCCAGCAGTTCGGGCCTCAATCAGCCCCAGCATTTT.

V usage is TRBV10-1 and J usage is TRBJ1-3; the match to TRBD1 covers 7 bases. After removal of 0 bases from V and 0 bases from J, the junction contained 5 bases not matched to a gene. The CDR3 covers 17 residues. Germline-derived CDR1 and CDR2 are WNHNN and SYGVQD (reference sequence). CDR3 region: CASSESSGQLSGNTIYF. The CDR3 DNA reads TGCGCCAGCAGTGAGTCCTCGGGACAGCTCTCTGGAAACACCATATATTTT.

This chain connects TRBV6-5 to TRBJ2-1; 9 bases are a match to TRBD1. The CDR3 contains 14 residues. V lost 5 bases, J lost 8 bases, and 7 bases stayed unmatched. Germline V gene lookup returns CDR1 MNHEY and CDR2 SVGAGI. CDR3 residues: CASSTGTGWDEQFF. The CDR3 DNA sequence: TGTGCCAGCAGTACCGGGACAGGGTGGGATGAGCAGTTCTTC.

This sequence joins TRBV5-6 and TRBJ1-4, with unresolved D. CDR3 length equals 12 residues. V lost 2 bases, J lost 3 bases, and 2 bases lay in between. CDR1 SGHDT and CDR2 YYEEEE come from the germline V gene. DNA for the CDR3: TGTGCCAGCAGCTTCGCTAATGAAAAACTGTTTTTT. Translation: CASSFANEKLFF. The entire variable domain, with the rest obtained from reference TRBV5-6 and TRBJ1-4, is as follows: DAGVTQSPTHLIKTRGQQVTLRCSPKSGHDTVSWYQQALGQGPQFIFQYYEEEERQRGNFPDRFSGHQFPNYSSELNVNALLLGDSALYLCASSFANEKLFFGSGTQLSVL.

This clone appeared once. CDR3 in amino acids: CASSYIPDPYGYTF. The DNA of the CDR3 is TGTGCCAGCAGTTACATCCCGGATCCCTATGGCTACACCTTC. J is TRBJ1-2 and V is TRBV6-2 or TRBV6-3; D remains ambiguous. Germline V gives CDR1 MNHEY, CDR2 SVGEGT. The V end lost 2 bases, the J end lost 4 bases, and 11 bases lay between the germline ends. The CDR3 contains 14 residues.

This chain links TRBV4-1 with TRBJ1-6, with D possibly being TRBD1 (5 bases). Trimming stripped 1 base from V and 8 bases from J, with 9 bases between. Germline CDR1 MGHRA, CDR2 YSYEKL. This CDR3 spans 14 amino acids. DNA of the CDR3: TGCGCCAGCAGCCAAGCGACAGATTATTCACCCCTCCACTTT. Its translation is CASSQATDYSPLHF.

The rearrangement uses TRBV7-8 and TRBJ2-7; D is possibly TRBD1 (5 bases). This CDR3 region has 15 residues. The germline V gene encodes CDR1 SGHVS and CDR2 FQNEAQ. V lost 7 bases and J lost 0, with 16 bases in between. Written as DNA, the CDR3 is TGTGCCAGCAACAAGGGGCCGGTACTCTCCTACGAGCAGTACTTC. This gives the protein CASNKGPVLSYEQYF.

The genes are TRBV7-8 and TRBJ1-5; D possibly corresponds to TRBD1 (5 bases). The germline V gene encodes CDR1 SGHVS and CDR2 FQNEAQ. The CDR3 loop spans 18 amino acids. Trimming removed 5 bases at V and 0 bases at J, with 20 bases between. CDR3 loop: CASSLRGPREYSNQPQHF. The CDR3 DNA is TGTGCCAGCAGCCTGAGGGGCCCACGCGAATATAGCAATCAGCCCCAGCATTTT.

V is TRBV18 and J is TRBJ2-1; D not certain. The CDR3 runs 15 residues. Germline V gives CDR1 KGHSH, CDR2 LQKENI. Trimming removed 3 bases from V and 0 bases from J, with 9 bases in between. CDR3 coding DNA: TGTGCCAGCTCACCCCGTCAGAGCTCCTACAATGAGCAGTTCTTC. Protein: CASSPRQSSYNEQFF.

The chain recombines TRBV9 with TRBJ2-5, with 7 bases matching TRBD2. V dropped 4 bases and J dropped 0; count of bases not matched to a gene: 3. The CDR3 runs 14 residues. Germline lookup yields CDR1 SGDLS and CDR2 YYNGEE. In DNA form, the CDR3 reads TGTGCCAGCAGCCAGAGCGGGAACCAAGAGACCCAGTACTTC. Translating gives CASSQSGNQETQYF. The variable domain in full, with the rest retrieved from reference TRBV9 and TRBJ2-5, is DSGVTQTPKHLITATGQRVTLRCSPRSGDLSVYWYQQSLDQGLQFLIQYYNGEERAKGNILERFSAQQFPDLHSELNLSSLELGDSALYFCASSQSGNQETQYFGPGTRLLVL.

The V and J genes are TRBV7-2 and TRBJ1-5, with D possibly TRBD1 on 6 matching bases. Germline V CDR1 and CDR2: SGHTA, FQGNSA. The CDR3 is 14 amino acids. Trimming shortened V by 4 bases and J by 6 bases, and 13 bases separated the two germline ends. Here the CDR3 reads CASSSDRLGQPQHF. The DNA for the CDR3 is TGTGCCAGCAGCTCCGACAGGCTCGGTCAGCCCCAGCATTTT.

The chain recombines TRBV6-5 with TRBJ2-1, with a possible D match to TRBD1 (8 bases). The CDR3 covers 15 residues. Germline V CDR1 and CDR2: MNHEY, SVGAGI. V lost 6 bases, J lost 5 bases, and 17 bases lay in between. The CDR3 spells CASRLTGGANNEQFF. The CDR3 DNA follows: TGTGCCAGCAGACTAACAGGGGGGGCTAACAATGAGCAGTTCTTC.

The chain has TRBV11-1 and TRBJ1-2; the D gene is possibly TRBD1 (5 bases). This CDR3 has 14 residues. V lost 7 bases to trimming and J lost 4 bases, with 16 bases between them. In germline, CDR1 is SGHAT, CDR2 FQDESV (reference sequence). CDR3 loop: CASNIAGTGYGYTF. CDR3 sequence (DNA): TGTGCCAGCAACATAGCAGGGACCGGCTATGGCTACACCTTC.

J is TRBJ2-7 and V is TRBV6-5; D remains unclear. V lost 6 bases and J 7 bases, leaving 10 bases between the germline ends. Germline values: CDR1 MNHEY, CDR2 SVGAGI. CDR3 length equals 11 residues. DNA of the CDR3: TGTGCCAGCAGCCCAGGCTGGGAGCAGTACTTC. This encodes CASSPGWEQYF.

This chain connects TRBV13 to TRBJ2-7, with D hard to call. Germline-derived CDR1 and CDR2 are PRHDT and FYEKMQ (reference sequence). V gave up 2 bases and J gave up 0 bases, with 20 bases separating them. This CDR3 has 18 residues. DNA for the CDR3: TGTGCCAGCAGCTTATGGTCTGGTCGGGCAGAGATCTCCTACGAGCAGTACTTC. Amino acids: CASSLWSGRAEISYEQYF.